This T cell receptor beta chain is from a study of spatial heterogeneity in lung cancer (dated 2019 in TCRdb). Context from the whole study: Beta-chain transcripts were consistently detected in greater numbers than alpha-chain transcripts, which likely reflected higher beta-chain transcript abundance. In the raw uncorrected reads, each unique combination of TCR and UMI appeared more than ten times on average. The study quantitatively compared TCR alpha and beta repertoires across multiple tumor regions, matched nontumor lung and blood in non-small cell lung cancer. Nonsynonymous mutation counts, determined by whole-exome sequencing of tumor tissue, were related to features of the TCR repertoire. Both alpha and beta chains were TCR-sequenced in 200 to 250 tumor regions, under 80 matched nontumor lung samples and more than 50 PBMC samples obtained at surgery.

Beyond this particular receptor, the publication reports: Ubiquitous expanded tumor TCRs showed up in blood more often at tumor resection than at routine follow-up. Confirming at a functional level the hypothesis that regional TCRs recognize regional mutations was considered to require additional single-cell paired TCR alpha and beta sequencing.

The time point label for this specimen denotes: sample taken at primary tumor resection. Without any cell sorting, TCR sequencing was performed on whole RNA extracted either from tumor and nontumor lung tissue or from cryopreserved PBMC samples. Donors were some 67 patients with early-stage, untreated non-small cell lung cancer from the lung TRACERx cohort. A patient was chosen for TCR sequencing only when enough RNA was available from at least two tumor regions. At the junction V is shortened by 3 bases and J by 4 bases, with 13 bases in between. The CDR3 numbers 16 residues from cysteine through phenylalanine. Only the CDR3 part of the read is kept: 48 bases, read in frame from the first base. This clonotype was counted ten times or more. The antigen it binds to is not known. Per-nucleotide qualities are absent, and no much larger clonotype sits a single base away. Library preparation used 5' RACE. TCRdb shows the sequencer as NextSeq 500. In the TCR library protocol, a unique molecular identifier was attached to each TCR cDNA molecule so that PCR and sequencing errors could be corrected. Under the source paper's analysis protocol: Decombinator tools were used for TCR identification, UMI-based error correction and CDR3 extraction. TCRs above a frequency of 2 per 1,000, corresponding to the top 1% of the tumor frequency distribution, were defined as expanded. Renyi diversity was calculated using the R vegan package after each repertoire was subsampled 100 times to 5,000 TCRs. CDR3 similarity networks were built from amino acid triplet string-kernel similarity, with CDR3s being connected when pairwise similarity was above 0.82. In-frame beta chains were kept once TCRdb had trimmed the public reads at Q25 with fastp and called clones with MiXCR. CDR3 protein sequences are deduplicated, and each keeps its most common genes and DNA. The V and J calls, along with clone size, are taken from TCRdb and not from the paper's own processing. The sample has approximately 47,000 distinct CDR3 sequences on record, 7.6% of them singletons. Around an eighth of the sample is in the top ten clones.

The V gene is TRBV12-3 or TRBV12-4 and the J gene is TRBJ2-6; tentative D gene TRBD2, with 5 bases matching. Sequenced here: PBMCs, sampled at surgery. This clonotype was obtained from a female donor with early-stage non-small cell lung cancer. In nucleotides, the sequence is TGTGCCAGCAGTTTGGGCGGGTACGAAGGGGCCAACGTCCTGACTTTC. Translated, this gives CASSLGGYEGANVLTF.